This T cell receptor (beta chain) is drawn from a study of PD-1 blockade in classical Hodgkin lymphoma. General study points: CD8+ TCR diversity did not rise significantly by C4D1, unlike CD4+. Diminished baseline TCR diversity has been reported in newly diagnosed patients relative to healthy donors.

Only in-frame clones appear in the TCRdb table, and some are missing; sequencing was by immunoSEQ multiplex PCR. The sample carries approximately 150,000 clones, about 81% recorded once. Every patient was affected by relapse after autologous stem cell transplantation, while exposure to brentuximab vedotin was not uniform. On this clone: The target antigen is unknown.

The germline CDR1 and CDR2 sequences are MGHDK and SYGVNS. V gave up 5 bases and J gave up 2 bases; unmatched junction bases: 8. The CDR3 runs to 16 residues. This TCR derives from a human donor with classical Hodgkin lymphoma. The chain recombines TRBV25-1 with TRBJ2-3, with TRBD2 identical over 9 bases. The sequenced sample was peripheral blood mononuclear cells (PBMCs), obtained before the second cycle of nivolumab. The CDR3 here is CASSPHASGVTDTQYF. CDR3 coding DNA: TGTGCCAGCAGTCCCCATGCTAGCGGGGTCACAGATACGCAGTATTTT.